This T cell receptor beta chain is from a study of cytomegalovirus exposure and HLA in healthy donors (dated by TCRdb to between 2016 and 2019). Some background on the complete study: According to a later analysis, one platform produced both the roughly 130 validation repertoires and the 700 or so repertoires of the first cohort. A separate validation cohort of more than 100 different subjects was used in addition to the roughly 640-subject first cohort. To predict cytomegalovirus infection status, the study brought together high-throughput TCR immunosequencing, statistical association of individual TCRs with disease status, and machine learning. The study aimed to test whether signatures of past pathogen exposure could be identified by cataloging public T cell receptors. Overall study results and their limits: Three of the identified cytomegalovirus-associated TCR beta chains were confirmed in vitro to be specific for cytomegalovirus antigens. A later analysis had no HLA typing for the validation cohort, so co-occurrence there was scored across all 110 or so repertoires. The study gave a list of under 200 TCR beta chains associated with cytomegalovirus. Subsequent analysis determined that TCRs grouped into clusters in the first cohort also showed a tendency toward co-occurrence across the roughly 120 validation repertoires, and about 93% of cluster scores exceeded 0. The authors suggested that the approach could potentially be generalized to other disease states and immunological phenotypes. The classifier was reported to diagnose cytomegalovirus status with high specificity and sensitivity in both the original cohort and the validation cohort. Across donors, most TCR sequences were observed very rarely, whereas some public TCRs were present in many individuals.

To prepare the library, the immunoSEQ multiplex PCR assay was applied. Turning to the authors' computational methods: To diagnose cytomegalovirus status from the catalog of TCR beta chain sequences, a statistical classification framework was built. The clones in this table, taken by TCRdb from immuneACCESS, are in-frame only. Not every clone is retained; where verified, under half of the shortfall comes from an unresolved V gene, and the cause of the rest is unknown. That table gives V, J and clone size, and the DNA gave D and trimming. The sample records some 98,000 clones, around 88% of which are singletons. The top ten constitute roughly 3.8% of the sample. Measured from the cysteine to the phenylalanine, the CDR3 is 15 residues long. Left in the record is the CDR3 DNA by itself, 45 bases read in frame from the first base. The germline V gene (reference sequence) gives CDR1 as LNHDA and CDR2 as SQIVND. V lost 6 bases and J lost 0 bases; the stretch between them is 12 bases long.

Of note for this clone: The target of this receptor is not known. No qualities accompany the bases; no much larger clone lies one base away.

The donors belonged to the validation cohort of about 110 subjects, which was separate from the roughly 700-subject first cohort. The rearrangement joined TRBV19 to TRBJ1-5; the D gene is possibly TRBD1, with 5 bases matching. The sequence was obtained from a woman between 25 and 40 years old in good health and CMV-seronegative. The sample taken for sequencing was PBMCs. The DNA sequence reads TGTGCCAGTAGACCGACAGTCAATAGCAATCAGCCCCAGCATTTT. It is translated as CASRPTVNSNQPQHF. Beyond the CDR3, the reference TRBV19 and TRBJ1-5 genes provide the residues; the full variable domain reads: DGGITQSPKYLFRKEGQNVTLSCEQNLNHDAMYWYRQDPGQGLRLIYYSQIVNDFQKGDIAEGYSVSREKKESFPLTVTSAQKNPTAFYLCASRPTVNSNQPQHFGDGTRLSIL.